This record covers a single TCR beta chain. The CDR3 runs 16 residues. J lost 4 bases, V lost 3 bases, and 6 bases had no gene match. Germline assignment: CDR1 MGHRA and CDR2 YSYEKL. This sample was included in a study of T-cell memory formation after mild COVID-19. TCR alpha and TCR beta cDNA libraries with sample barcodes and UMIs came from 5'RACE using constant-segment primers. TCRdb re-analysed the 5' RACE reads in MiXCR, keeping a single row per CDR3 protein. Of over 150,000 distinct CDR3 sequences listed, around a fifth are singletons. The sequenced sample consisted of PBMCs or a T cell subset sorted from them (not recorded which). The gene calls are TRBV4-1 and TRBJ2-3; 11 bases line up with TRBD2. The TCR sequence derives from an adult woman who had mild COVID-19 (a few samples of this study predate the infection). Cell type and time point are not known. CDR3 residues: CASSQSIAGGSDTQYF. CDR3 DNA: TGCGCCAGCAGCCAGAGCATAGCGGGGGGGTCAGATACGCAGTATTTT.